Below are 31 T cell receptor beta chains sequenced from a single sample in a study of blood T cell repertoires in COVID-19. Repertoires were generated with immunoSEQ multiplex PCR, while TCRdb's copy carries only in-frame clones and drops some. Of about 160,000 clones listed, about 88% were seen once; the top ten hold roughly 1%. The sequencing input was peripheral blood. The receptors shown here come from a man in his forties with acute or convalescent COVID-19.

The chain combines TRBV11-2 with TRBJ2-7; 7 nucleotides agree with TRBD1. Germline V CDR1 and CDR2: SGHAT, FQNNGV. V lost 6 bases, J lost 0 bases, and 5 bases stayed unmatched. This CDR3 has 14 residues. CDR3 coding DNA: TGTGCCAGCAGACCGGGACAGCCCTCCTACGAGCAGTACTTC. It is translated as CASRPGQPSYEQYF.

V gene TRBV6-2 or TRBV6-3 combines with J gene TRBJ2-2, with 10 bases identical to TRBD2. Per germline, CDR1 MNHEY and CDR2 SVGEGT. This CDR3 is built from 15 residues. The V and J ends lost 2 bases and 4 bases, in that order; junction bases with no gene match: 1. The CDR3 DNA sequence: TGTGCCAGCAGTTACAGCGGGGGGGCCACCGGGGAGCTGTTTTTT. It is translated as CASSYSGGATGELFF.

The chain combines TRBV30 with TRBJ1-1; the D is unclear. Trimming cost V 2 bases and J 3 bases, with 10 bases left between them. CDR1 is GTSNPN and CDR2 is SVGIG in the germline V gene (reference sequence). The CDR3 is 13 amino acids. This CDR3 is CAWSYRRDTEAFF. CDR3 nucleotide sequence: TGTGCCTGGAGTTATAGGAGAGACACTGAAGCTTTCTTT.

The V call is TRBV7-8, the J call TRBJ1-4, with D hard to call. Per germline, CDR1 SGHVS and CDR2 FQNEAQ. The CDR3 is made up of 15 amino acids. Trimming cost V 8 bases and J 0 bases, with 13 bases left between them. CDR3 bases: TGTGCCAGCCTGCGGGGAACTGCAACTAATGAAAAACTGTTTTTT. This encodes CASLRGTATNEKLFF.

Here the CDR3 DNA reads TGTGCCAGCAGTTCCCGACAGGGGATGAACACTGAAGCTTTCTTT. Its translation is CASSSRQGMNTEAFF. The chain combines TRBV7-9 with TRBJ1-1; TRBD1 aligns across 8 bases. The V gene's germline CDR1 is SEHNR and CDR2 FQNEAQ (reference sequence). V lost 6 bases to trimming and J lost 0 bases; unmatched junction nucleotides: 6. The CDR3 extends over 15 amino acids.

CDR3 sequence (DNA): TGTGCCAGCAGCTTAGCACGGAGCTATGGCTACACCTTC. It yields the protein CASSLARSYGYTF. The chain recombines TRBV13 with TRBJ1-2, with unresolved D. V lost 1 base to trimming and J lost 4 bases, with 7 bases between them. Germline V gene sequence: CDR1 PRHDT, CDR2 FYEKMQ (reference sequence). The CDR3 runs 13 residues.

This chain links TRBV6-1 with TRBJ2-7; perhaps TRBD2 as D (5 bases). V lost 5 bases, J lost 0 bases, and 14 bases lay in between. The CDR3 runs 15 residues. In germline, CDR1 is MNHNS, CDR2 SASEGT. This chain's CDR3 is CASSLDFSSSYEQYF. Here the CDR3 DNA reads TGTGCCAGCAGTTTGGACTTTTCAAGCTCCTACGAGCAGTACTTC.

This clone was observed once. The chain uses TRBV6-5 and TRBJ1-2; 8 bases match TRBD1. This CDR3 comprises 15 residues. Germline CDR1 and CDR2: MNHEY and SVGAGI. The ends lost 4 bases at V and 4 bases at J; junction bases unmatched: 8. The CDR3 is CASSFRQGSIYGYTF. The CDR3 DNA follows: TGTGCCAGCAGTTTCCGACAGGGGTCCATCTATGGCTACACCTTC.

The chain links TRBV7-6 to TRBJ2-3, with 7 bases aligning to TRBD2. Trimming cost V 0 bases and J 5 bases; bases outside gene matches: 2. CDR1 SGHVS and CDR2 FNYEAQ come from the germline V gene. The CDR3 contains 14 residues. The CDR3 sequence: CASSLAGGEDTQYF. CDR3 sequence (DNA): TGTGCCAGCAGCTTAGCGGGGGGGGAAGATACGCAGTATTTT. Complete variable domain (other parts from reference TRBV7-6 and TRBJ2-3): GAGVSQSPRYKVTKRGQDVALRCDPISGHVSLYWYRQALGQGPEFLTYFNYEAQQDKSGLPNDRFSAERPEGSISTLTIQRTEQRDSAMYRCASSLAGGEDTQYFGPGTRLTVL.

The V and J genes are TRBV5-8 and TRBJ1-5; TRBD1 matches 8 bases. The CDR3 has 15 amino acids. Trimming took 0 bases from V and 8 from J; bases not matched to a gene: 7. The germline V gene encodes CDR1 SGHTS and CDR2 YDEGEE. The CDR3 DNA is TGTGCCAGCAGCTTGGGACAGGGGACGGCGGAGCCCCAGCATTTT. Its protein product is CASSLGQGTAEPQHF.

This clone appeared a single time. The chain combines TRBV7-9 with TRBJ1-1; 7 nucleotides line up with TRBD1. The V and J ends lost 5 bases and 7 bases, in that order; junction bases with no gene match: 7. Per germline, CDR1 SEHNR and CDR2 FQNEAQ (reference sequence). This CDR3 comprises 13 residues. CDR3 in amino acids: CASSVAGTDEAFF. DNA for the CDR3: TGTGCCAGCAGCGTTGCCGGGACAGATGAAGCTTTCTTT.

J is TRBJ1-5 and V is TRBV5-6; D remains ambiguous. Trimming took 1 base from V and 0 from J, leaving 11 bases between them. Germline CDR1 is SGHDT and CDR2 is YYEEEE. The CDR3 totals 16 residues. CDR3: CASSLMGGDSNQPQHF. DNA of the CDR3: TGTGCCAGCAGCTTGATGGGCGGGGATAGCAATCAGCCCCAGCATTTT.

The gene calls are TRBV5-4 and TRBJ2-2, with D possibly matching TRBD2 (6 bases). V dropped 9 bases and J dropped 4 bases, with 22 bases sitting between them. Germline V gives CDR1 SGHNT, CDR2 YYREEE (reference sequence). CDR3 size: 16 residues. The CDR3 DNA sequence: TGTGCCAAGCAAAAGGAGGGGTGGCGGGTCACCGGGGAGCTGTTTTTT. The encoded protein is CAKQKEGWRVTGELFF.

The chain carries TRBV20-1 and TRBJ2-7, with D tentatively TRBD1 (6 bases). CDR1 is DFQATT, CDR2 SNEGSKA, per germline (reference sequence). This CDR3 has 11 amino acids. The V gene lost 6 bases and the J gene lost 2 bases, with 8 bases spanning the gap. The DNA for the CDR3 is TGCAGTGCCAGGACAGCCTACGAGCAGTACTTC. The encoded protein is CSARTAYEQYF.

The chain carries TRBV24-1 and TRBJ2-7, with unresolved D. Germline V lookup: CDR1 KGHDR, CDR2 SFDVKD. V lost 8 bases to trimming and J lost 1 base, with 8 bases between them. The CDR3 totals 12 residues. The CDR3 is CATMSSSYEQYF. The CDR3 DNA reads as TGTGCCACCATGTCCAGTTCCTACGAGCAGTACTTC.

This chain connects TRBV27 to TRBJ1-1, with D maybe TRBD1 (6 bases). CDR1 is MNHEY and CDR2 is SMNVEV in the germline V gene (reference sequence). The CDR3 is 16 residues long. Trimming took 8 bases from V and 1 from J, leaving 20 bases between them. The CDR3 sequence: CASLPTAAGANTEAFF. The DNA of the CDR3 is TGTGCCAGCCTCCCCACCGCGGCGGGGGCGAACACTGAAGCTTTCTTT.

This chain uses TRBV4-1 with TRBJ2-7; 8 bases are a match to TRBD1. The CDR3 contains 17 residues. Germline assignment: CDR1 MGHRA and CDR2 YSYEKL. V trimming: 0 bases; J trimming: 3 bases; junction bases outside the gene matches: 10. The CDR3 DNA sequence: TGCGCCAGCAGCCAAGATTTCGGGACAGGAGACATCTACGAGCAGTACTTC. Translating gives CASSQDFGTGDIYEQYF.

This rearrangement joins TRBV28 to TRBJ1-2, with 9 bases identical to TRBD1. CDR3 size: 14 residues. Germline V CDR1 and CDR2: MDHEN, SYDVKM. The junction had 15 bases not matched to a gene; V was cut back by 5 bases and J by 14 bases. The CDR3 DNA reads TGTGCCAGCAGTGCCACCGGGACAGGGAACTCGAGAACCTTC. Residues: CASSATGTGNSRTF.

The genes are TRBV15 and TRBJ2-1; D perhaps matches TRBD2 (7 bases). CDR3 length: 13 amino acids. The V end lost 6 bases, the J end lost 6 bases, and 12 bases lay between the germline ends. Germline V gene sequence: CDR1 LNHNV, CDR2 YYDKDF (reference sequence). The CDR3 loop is CATRGGLVNEQFF. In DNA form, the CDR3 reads TGTGCCACCAGGGGGGGGCTAGTCAATGAGCAGTTCTTC.

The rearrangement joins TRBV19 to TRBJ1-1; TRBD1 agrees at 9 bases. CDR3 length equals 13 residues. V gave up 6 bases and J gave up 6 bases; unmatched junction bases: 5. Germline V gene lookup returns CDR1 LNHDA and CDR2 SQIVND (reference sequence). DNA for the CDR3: TGTGCCAGTAGGGGACAGGGCATAGCTGAAGCTTTCTTT. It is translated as CASRGQGIAEAFF.

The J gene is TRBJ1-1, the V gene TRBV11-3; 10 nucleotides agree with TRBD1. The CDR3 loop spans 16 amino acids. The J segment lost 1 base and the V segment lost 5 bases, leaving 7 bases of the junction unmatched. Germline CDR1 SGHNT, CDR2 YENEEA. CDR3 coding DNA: TGTGCCAGCAGCCCAGGACAGGGGGAGGCGAACACTGAAGCTTTCTTT. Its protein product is CASSPGQGEANTEAFF.

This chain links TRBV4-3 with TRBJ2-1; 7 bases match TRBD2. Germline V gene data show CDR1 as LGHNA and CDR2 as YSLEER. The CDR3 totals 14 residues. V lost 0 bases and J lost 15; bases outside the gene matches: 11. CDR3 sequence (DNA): TGCGCCAGCAGCCAAGATAGGCGGGGGTCCCGCGGGTTCTTC. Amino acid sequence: CASSQDRRGSRGFF.

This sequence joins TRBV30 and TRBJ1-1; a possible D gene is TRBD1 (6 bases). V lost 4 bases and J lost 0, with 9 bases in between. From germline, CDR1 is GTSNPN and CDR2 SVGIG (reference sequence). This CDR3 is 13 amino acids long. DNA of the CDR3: TGTGCCTGGAAAGGACAGCTGAACACTGAAGCTTTCTTT. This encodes CAWKGQLNTEAFF.

The CDR3 sequence: CASSQRIVGGSARNEQYF. The CDR3 DNA reads as TGTGCCAGCAGTCAACGAATAGTTGGGGGCTCAGCAAGAAACGAGCAGTACTTC. This sequence joins TRBV6-6 and TRBJ2-7, with D tentatively TRBD1 (6 bases). The germline gives CDR1 MNHNY, CDR2 SVGAGI (reference sequence). V lost 5 bases and J lost 5, with 28 bases in between. The length of the CDR3 is 18 residues.

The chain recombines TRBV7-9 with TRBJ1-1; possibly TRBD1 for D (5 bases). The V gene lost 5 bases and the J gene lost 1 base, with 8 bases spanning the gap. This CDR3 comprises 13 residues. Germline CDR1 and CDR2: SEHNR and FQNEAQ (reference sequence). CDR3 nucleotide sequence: TGTGCCAGCAGCCCCGGGGGGAACACTGAAGCTTTCTTT. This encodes CASSPGGNTEAFF.

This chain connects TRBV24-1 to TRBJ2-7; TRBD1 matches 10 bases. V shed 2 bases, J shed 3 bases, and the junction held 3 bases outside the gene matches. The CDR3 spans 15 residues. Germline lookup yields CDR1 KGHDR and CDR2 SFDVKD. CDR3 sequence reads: CATSDSGQGIYEQYF. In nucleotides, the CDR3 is TGTGCCACCAGTGATTCGGGACAGGGGATCTACGAGCAGTACTTC.

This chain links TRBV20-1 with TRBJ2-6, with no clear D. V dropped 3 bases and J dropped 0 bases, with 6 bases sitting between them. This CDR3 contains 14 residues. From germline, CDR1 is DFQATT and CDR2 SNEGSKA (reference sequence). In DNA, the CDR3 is TGCAGTGCTAGTTCCATCTCTGGGGCCAACGTCCTGACTTTC. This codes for CSASSISGANVLTF.

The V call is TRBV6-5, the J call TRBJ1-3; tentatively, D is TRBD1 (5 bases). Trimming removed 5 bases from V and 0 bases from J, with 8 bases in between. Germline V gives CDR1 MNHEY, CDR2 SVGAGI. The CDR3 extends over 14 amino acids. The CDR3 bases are TGTGCCAGCAGTCGACAGTTCTCTGGAAACACCATATATTTT. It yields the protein CASSRQFSGNTIYF.

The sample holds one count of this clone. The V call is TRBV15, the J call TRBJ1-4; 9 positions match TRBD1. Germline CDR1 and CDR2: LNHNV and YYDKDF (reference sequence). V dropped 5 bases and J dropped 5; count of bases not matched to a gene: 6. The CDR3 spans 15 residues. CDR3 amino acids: CATSARQGGNEKLFF. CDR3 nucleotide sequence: TGTGCCACCAGCGCCCGACAGGGGGGAAATGAAAAACTGTTTTTT.

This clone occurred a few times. CDR3 in amino acids: CASSLGGGVSEAFF. The CDR3 region has the DNA TGTGCCAGCAGCTTAGGCGGGGGGGTCAGTGAAGCTTTCTTT. The chain has TRBV7-2 and TRBJ1-1, with a tentative D call TRBD1 (5 bases). There are 14 residues in the CDR3. The germline V and J ends were trimmed by 1 base and 7 bases, with 13 bases remaining between them. Germline lookup yields CDR1 SGHTA and CDR2 FQGNSA.

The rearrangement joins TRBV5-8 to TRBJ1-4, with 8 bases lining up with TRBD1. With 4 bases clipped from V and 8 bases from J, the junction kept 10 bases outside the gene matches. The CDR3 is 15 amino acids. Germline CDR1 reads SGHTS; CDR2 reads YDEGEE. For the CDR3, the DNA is TGTGCCAGCAGCATCGGACAGGGAGGAGCAGAAAAACTGTTTTTT. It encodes CASSIGQGGAEKLFF.